Below are 29 T cell receptor beta chains sequenced from a single sample in a study of shared clonotypes between healthy human individuals. Profiling relied on immunoSEQ multiplex PCR, and the TCRdb table lists in-frame clones only, not all of them. The sample carries millions of clones, roughly 94% recorded once. What was sequenced was naive CD4+ T cells sorted from blood. Subset of the sample: CD45RA+ positively selected. These receptor sequences come from a man between 18 and 35 years old in good health.

This clone was recorded once. The rearrangement joins TRBV18 to TRBJ2-7, with D hard to call. The ends were cut back, 4 bases at V and 0 bases at J, with 7 bases in the middle. The CDR3 spans 13 residues. The germline gives CDR1 KGHSH, CDR2 LQKENI. In DNA, the CDR3 is TGTGCCAGCTCACTACCCCCCTCCTACGAGCAGTACTTC. Protein: CASSLPPSYEQYF.

Remarks on this clone: At the DNA level, this CDR3 is encoded by other sequences in the same sample as well. V and J are TRBV30 and TRBJ1-1, with D unclear. Trimming removed 0 bases at V and 1 base at J, with 6 bases between. This CDR3 contains 13 residues. Germline V gives CDR1 GTSNPN, CDR2 SVGIG (reference sequence). The CDR3, as DNA: TGTGCCTGGAGTGTAGGTGAGAACACTGAAGCTTTCTTT. This translates into CAWSVGENTEAFF.

The chain recombines TRBV18 with TRBJ2-5; possibly TRBD2 for D (5 bases). The length of the CDR3 is 15 residues. Germline assignment: CDR1 KGHSH and CDR2 LQKENI. V lost 1 base, J lost 5 bases, and 14 bases lay in between. The CDR3 nucleotides are TGTGCCAGCTCACCACGAGGTAGTGAGCGGGAGACCCAGTACTTC. Its translation: CASSPRGSERETQYF.

The rearrangement links TRBV11-2 to TRBJ2-5, with D uncertain. Trimming took 6 bases from V and 1 from J, leaving 3 bases between them. This CDR3 contains 11 residues. Germline lookup yields CDR1 SGHAT and CDR2 FQNNGV. Here the CDR3 reads CASRSQETQYF. Written as DNA, the CDR3 is TGTGCCAGCAGGTCCCAAGAGACCCAGTACTTC.

The chain combines TRBV21-1 with TRBJ1-6. TRBV21-1 is a known pseudogene. The length of the CDR3 is 17 residues. CDR3 DNA: TGTGCCAGCAGCAAATGGGGTTGTGGGTGGTATAATTCACCCCTCCACTTT. This translates into CASSKWGCGWYNSPLHF.

Worth noting for this clone: Additional DNA sequences in this sample encode the identical CDR3. This chain connects TRBV7-9 to TRBJ1-4; D call uncertain. Trimming took 5 bases from V and 8 from J, leaving 6 bases between them. CDR3 size: 11 residues. CDR1 is SEHNR, CDR2 FQNEAQ, per germline (reference sequence). In nucleotides, the CDR3 is TGTGCCAGCAGCCTCGACGAAAAACTGTTTTTT. Amino acids: CASSLDEKLFF.

The chain carries TRBV11-2 and TRBJ1-6; D call uncertain. Trimming left V 3 bases short and J 7 bases short, with 10 bases between. The germline V gene encodes CDR1 SGHAT and CDR2 FQNNGV. The length of the CDR3 is 14 residues. CDR3 nucleotides: TGTGCCAGCAGCTTTTCCGGGAGGAATTCACCCCTCCACTTT. Translating gives CASSFSGRNSPLHF. The variable domain in full, completed from reference TRBV11-2 and TRBJ1-6, reads EAGVAQSPRYKIIEKRQSVAFWCNPISGHATLYWYQQILGQGPKLLIQFQNNGVVDDSQLPKDRFSAERLKGVDSTLKIQPAKLEDSAVYLCASSFSGRNSPLHFGNGTRLTVT.

This sequence joins TRBV10-2 and TRBJ2-3, with D possibly matching TRBD1 (6 bases). From germline, CDR1 is WSHSY and CDR2 SAAADI. The V and J ends lost 6 bases and 2 bases respectively, with 15 bases between them. CDR3 length equals 15 residues. The CDR3 DNA reads TGCGCCAGCAGACGACAGGACTCTTACACAGATACGCAGTATTTT. As protein: CASRRQDSYTDTQYF.

To note about this clone: Other DNA sequences from this sample encode an identical CDR3 as well. The chain recombines TRBV6-6 with TRBJ2-7, with 11 bases fitting TRBD1. V lost 0 bases, J lost 4 bases, and 2 bases stayed unmatched. The CDR3 has 15 amino acids. CDR1 is MNHNY and CDR2 is SVGAGI in the germline V gene (reference sequence). The CDR3 nucleotides read TGTGCCAGCAGTTACTCCGGGACAGGGGGATACGAGCAGTACTTC. Its protein is CASSYSGTGGYEQYF.

The chain couples TRBV7-9 to TRBJ1-6; no clear D. CDR1 and CDR2 from the germline V gene are SEHNR and FQNEAQ (reference sequence). Trimming took 1 base from V and 9 from J, leaving 10 bases between them. This CDR3 comprises 14 residues. The CDR3 here is CASSLGQDPSPLHF. Written as DNA, the CDR3 is TGTGCCAGCAGCTTAGGTCAGGACCCTTCACCCCTCCACTTT.

With respect to this clone: The same CDR3 arises from other DNA sequences in this sample as well. The rearrangement joins TRBV5-1 to TRBJ2-5, with TRBD1 as a possible D gene (6 bases). Germline V lookup: CDR1 SGHRS, CDR2 YFSETQ. Trimming left V 5 bases short and J 1 base short, with 12 bases between. This CDR3 spans 14 amino acids. The CDR3 here is CASSLGQPQETQYF. In nucleotides, the CDR3 is TGCGCCAGCAGTTTAGGACAGCCCCAAGAGACCCAGTACTTC.

The genes are TRBV7-2 and TRBJ2-5; D gene unclear. The ends were cut back, 3 bases at V and 4 bases at J, with 9 bases in the middle. The germline V gene has CDR1 SGHTA and CDR2 FQGNSA. There are 13 residues in the CDR3. The CDR3 sequence: CASSFKGIETQYF. CDR3 DNA: TGTGCCAGCAGCTTTAAGGGTATAGAGACCCAGTACTTC.

The J gene is TRBJ2-3, the V gene TRBV7-2; D possibly corresponds to TRBD1 (5 bases). The CDR3 totals 16 residues. Per germline, CDR1 SGHTA and CDR2 FQGNSA. Trimming removed 5 bases at V and 2 bases at J, with 17 bases between. CDR3 protein: CASSKGAVLVTDTQYF. The CDR3 nucleotides are TGTGCCAGCAGCAAAGGGGCGGTCCTCGTCACAGATACGCAGTATTTT.

This clone was observed once. V usage is TRBV7-2 and J usage is TRBJ2-3, with unresolved D. CDR3 length: 13 residues. Per germline, CDR1 SGHTA and CDR2 FQGNSA. Trimming stripped 5 bases from V and 3 bases from J, with 9 bases between. The CDR3, as DNA: TGTGCCAGCAGCCAGCAGACGACAGATACGCAGTATTTT. It yields the protein CASSQQTTDTQYF.

The sample holds one count of this clone. V and J are TRBV21-1 and TRBJ2-1; the D call in the table, TRBD2, was not verified against the DNA. TRBV21-1 is assigned pseudogene status. CDR3 length: 16 residues. CDR3 bases: TGTGCCAGCAGCCTCCAACTAGCGGTCTTAACAAATGAGCAGTTCTTC. It encodes CASSLQLAVLTNEQFF.

The rearrangement joins TRBV10-1 to TRBJ2-3, with D perhaps matching TRBD1 (6 bases). This CDR3 has 13 amino acids. Trimming took 7 bases from V and 5 from J, leaving 13 bases between them. Germline V lookup: CDR1 WNHNN, CDR2 SYGVQD (reference sequence). CDR3 DNA: TGCGCCAGCACTCAGGGGCCTCGAGATACGCAGTATTTT. It specifies CASTQGPRDTQYF.

This clone was counted once. The V call is TRBV6-1, the J call TRBJ2-7, with D perhaps TRBD2 (6 bases). CDR1 is MNHNS, CDR2 SASEGT, per germline. The CDR3 is 17 amino acids. Trimming took off 4 bases at V and 0 bases at J, with 19 bases between the two ends. In nucleotides, the CDR3 is TGTGCCAGCAGTGGACACAATATAGCGGAGAGCTCCTACGAGCAGTACTTC. Amino acids: CASSGHNIAESSYEQYF.

The chain links TRBV28 to TRBJ1-1; D is perhaps TRBD1 (5 bases). The V end was cut by 5 bases, the J end by 2 bases, with 12 bases between. CDR3 size: 14 residues. Germline values: CDR1 MDHEN, CDR2 SYDVKM. The CDR3 sequence: CASSLPGPNTEAFF. CDR3 nucleotide sequence: TGTGCCAGCAGTCTCCCGGGGCCTAACACTGAAGCTTTCTTT.

The rearrangement links TRBV2 to TRBJ1-2; no clear D gene. CDR1 is SNHLY, CDR2 FYNNEI, per germline. The V and J ends lost 8 bases and 3 bases respectively, with 13 bases between them. The CDR3 extends over 13 amino acids. The CDR3 sequence is CASGRREDYGYTF. The CDR3 DNA is TGTGCCAGCGGACGGAGGGAGGACTATGGCTACACCTTC.

V gene TRBV25-1 combines with J gene TRBJ1-1, with 8 bases that match TRBD1. V gave up 7 bases and J gave up 4 bases; unmatched junction bases: 8. CDR1 MGHDK and CDR2 SYGVNS come from the germline V gene. This CDR3 has 14 amino acids. The CDR3 spells CASTPGGGGTEAFF. DNA for the CDR3: TGTGCCAGCACACCAGGGGGCGGGGGCACTGAAGCTTTCTTT.

Comment on this clone: The same CDR3 also results from other DNA sequences found in this sample. CDR3 region: CASSQGQGAGTGELFF. The CDR3 DNA reads as TGCGCCAGCAGCCAAGGACAGGGTGCGGGCACCGGGGAGCTGTTTTTT. This rearrangement joins TRBV4-1 to TRBJ2-2; 7 bases are shared with TRBD1. This CDR3 is 16 amino acids long. Germline-derived CDR1 and CDR2 are MGHRA and YSYEKL. The V and J ends lost 1 base and 4 bases, in that order; junction bases with no gene match: 6.

V and J are TRBV7-3 and TRBJ2-1, with 7 bases that match TRBD1. The CDR3 length is 14 residues. Germline V lookup: CDR1 SGHTA, CDR2 FQGTGA. Germline trimming cut 5 bases from V and 9 bases from J; bases unmatched to any gene: 10. As DNA, the CDR3 is TGTGCCAGCAGCCTGGACAGGCCCAGGTCTGAGCAGTTCTTC. As protein: CASSLDRPRSEQFF.

The rearrangement links TRBV7-2 to TRBJ1-1; a possible D gene is TRBD1 (6 bases). V lost 3 bases and J 1 base, leaving 9 bases between the germline ends. Germline values: CDR1 SGHTA, CDR2 FQGNSA. This CDR3 is 14 amino acids long. Written as DNA, the CDR3 is TGTGCCAGCAGCTTGCGGGGGCCGAACACTGAAGCTTTCTTT. Translation: CASSLRGPNTEAFF.

The chain links TRBV18 to TRBJ2-1; TRBD1 matches 8 bases. Germline V gene data show CDR1 as KGHSH and CDR2 as LQKENI. The CDR3 runs to 15 residues. The junction had 10 bases not matched to a gene; V was cut back by 8 bases and J by 4 bases. The CDR3 nucleotides are TGTGCCAGCCCACTGGCCCAGGGGGCTTACAATGAGCAGTTCTTC. As protein: CASPLAQGAYNEQFF.

The rearrangement uses TRBV6-5 and TRBJ1-6, with D unclear. The germline V gene has CDR1 MNHEY and CDR2 SVGAGI. This CDR3 has 15 amino acids. Trimming took off 2 bases at V and 5 bases at J, with 10 bases between the two ends. CDR3 DNA sequence: TGTGCCAGCAGTTACATGAGACAAGATAATTCACCCCTCCACTTT. This gives the protein CASSYMRQDNSPLHF.

CDR3 protein: CASSFSTEAFF. For the CDR3, the DNA is TGTGCCAGCAGCTTCAGCACTGAAGCTTTCTTT. The gene calls are TRBV5-5 and TRBJ1-1; D is unresolved. The CDR3 spans 11 residues. Trimming left V 2 bases short and J 4 bases short, with 3 bases between. Germline V gives CDR1 SGHKS, CDR2 YYEKEE (reference sequence).

The chain couples TRBV18 to TRBJ1-1; no reliable D call. Germline V lookup: CDR1 KGHSH, CDR2 LQKENI. V was shortened by 8 bases and J by 5 bases, with 15 bases between the two germline ends. The CDR3 is made up of 13 amino acids. CDR3 coding DNA: TGTGCCAGCCTTGCCCCGGCGGGGACTGAAGCTTTCTTT. Its protein product is CASLAPAGTEAFF.

This chain uses TRBV27 with TRBJ1-4; no firm D call. V was clipped by 3 bases and J by 5 bases, with 16 bases between them. The germline V gene encodes CDR1 MNHEY and CDR2 SMNVEV (reference sequence). The CDR3 is 16 amino acids. DNA of the CDR3: TGTGCCAGCAGTTTGGGGTCTTTCAGCTCCAATGAAAAACTGTTTTTT. Encoded protein: CASSLGSFSSNEKLFF.

The chain employs TRBV7-9 and TRBJ2-2; 9 bases are shared with TRBD1. In germline, CDR1 is SEHNR, CDR2 FQNEAQ (reference sequence). Losses at the gene ends were 4 bases for V and 3 bases for J; bases not matched to a gene: 6. There are 16 residues in the CDR3. CDR3 DNA: TGTGCCAGCAGCTCTAGTGGGACAGGGTACACCGGGGAGCTGTTTTTT. Encoded protein: CASSSSGTGYTGELFF.